The 24 T cell receptor beta chains below were found in one sample sequenced in a study of immune evolution from preneoplasia to lung adenocarcinoma. The method was immunoSEQ multiplex PCR; TCRdb's version includes in-frame clones alone and lacks a portion of them. The table has approximately 11,000 clones, roughly 88% seen once. Sequencing was done on a sample of FFPE invasive lung adenocarcinoma tissue. The receptors were gathered from a person aged 65 to 85 with invasive lung adenocarcinoma.

This chain joins TRBV5-1 and TRBJ2-7; a possible D gene is TRBD1 (6 bases). Germline loops: CDR1 SGHRS, CDR2 YFSETQ. The V end lost 2 bases, the J end lost 2 bases, and 14 bases lay between the germline ends. The CDR3 is 15 residues long. CDR3 region: CASSFGQSPPYEQYF. CDR3 coding DNA: TGCGCCAGCAGCTTCGGACAGAGTCCACCCTACGAGCAGTACTTC.

The rearrangement links TRBV28 to TRBJ2-7, with a weak D call TRBD1 (6 bases). The germline V and J ends were trimmed by 2 bases and 5 bases, with 13 bases remaining between them. CDR3 size: 14 residues. Germline CDR1 MDHEN, CDR2 SYDVKM. The CDR3 reads CASSLGQGWDEQYF. For the CDR3, the DNA is TGTGCCAGCAGTTTAGGGCAGGGGTGGGACGAGCAGTACTTC.

The chain joins TRBV10-2 to TRBJ1-2; perhaps TRBD1 as D (6 bases). The CDR3 is made up of 13 amino acids. V lost 4 bases and J 8 bases, leaving 14 bases between the germline ends. The V gene's germline CDR1 is WSHSY and CDR2 SAAADI. CDR3 sequence reads: CASSGRGGIGYTF. The CDR3 region has the DNA TGCGCCAGCAGTGGGAGGGGGGGGATCGGCTACACCTTC.

This rearrangement joins TRBV28 to TRBJ1-2; no firm D call. V was pared by 5 bases and J by 4 bases, with 14 bases between. CDR3 length: 14 residues. In germline, CDR1 is MDHEN, CDR2 SYDVKM. The CDR3 DNA follows: TGTGCCAGCAGTCTAGAACAGAGGCTCTATGGCTACACCTTC. It codes for CASSLEQRLYGYTF.

V is TRBV6-6 and J is TRBJ1-5; 7 bases match TRBD1. The CDR3 runs 14 residues. Germline V gene sequence: CDR1 MNHNY, CDR2 SVGAGI (reference sequence). J lost 6 bases, V lost 7 bases, and 9 bases had no gene match. CDR3 in DNA: TGTGCCAGCAAAAGGACAGGAGGAGGTCAGCCCCAGCATTTT. Its protein is CASKRTGGGQPQHF.

The chain has TRBV9 and TRBJ2-2; D call uncertain. Germline-derived CDR1 and CDR2 are SGDLS and YYNGEE. The CDR3 is 14 amino acids. Trimming removed 1 base from V and 1 base from J, with 5 bases in between. CDR3 protein: CASSVQGNTGELFF. The CDR3 DNA reads TGTGCCAGCAGCGTACAAGGGAACACCGGGGAGCTGTTTTTT.

V is TRBV7-3 and J is TRBJ2-1, with 8 bases fitting TRBD2. In germline, CDR1 is SGHTA, CDR2 FQGTGA. Unmatched junction bases numbered 11, after V lost 1 base and J lost 9 bases. This CDR3 has 16 amino acids. CDR3 sequence reads: CASSLRGGLAQGEQFF. As DNA, the CDR3 is TGTGCCAGCAGCTTAAGGGGCGGACTAGCACAGGGTGAGCAGTTCTTC.

This clone came up a few times. This chain's CDR3 is CATSRDRGGQYEQYF. The CDR3 nucleotides read TGTGCCACCAGCAGAGATAGGGGCGGGCAATACGAGCAGTACTTC. The chain uses TRBV15 and TRBJ2-7; either TRBD1 or TRBD2 may supply D (5 bases each). Deletions cut 0 bases from V and 4 bases from J, with 13 bases between. CDR1 and CDR2 (germline): LNHNV, YYDKDF (reference sequence). This CDR3 region has 15 residues.

This chain uses TRBV18 with TRBJ1-2, with D unresolved. Germline V gene data show CDR1 as KGHSH and CDR2 as LQKENI. CDR3 length equals 17 residues. The germline V and J ends were trimmed by 3 bases and 8 bases, with 25 bases remaining between them. CDR3: CASSPRRAGEGPRGYTF. CDR3 nucleotide sequence: TGTGCCAGCTCACCCCGGCGGGCCGGTGAAGGTCCTAGGGGCTACACCTTC.

This clone has only one observation. The chain combines TRBV14 with TRBJ1-2, with 7 bases that match TRBD1. V shed 5 bases, J shed 3 bases, and the junction held 9 bases outside the gene matches. This CDR3 has 15 residues. Looked up from germline, CDR1 is SGHDN and CDR2 is FVKESK. The CDR3: CASSTTGDFDYGYTF. The DNA for the CDR3 is TGTGCCAGCAGCACTACAGGGGATTTCGACTATGGCTACACCTTC.

V gene TRBV15 combines with J gene TRBJ1-2; D remains ambiguous. Germline lookup yields CDR1 LNHNV and CDR2 YYDKDF (reference sequence). CDR3 length equals 14 residues. The V end lost 0 bases, the J end lost 6 bases, and 11 bases lay between the germline ends. CDR3 DNA: TGTGCCACCAGCAGAGATGGAGGGATCGATGGCTACACCTTC. It translates to CATSRDGGIDGYTF.

This chain joins TRBV7-6 and TRBJ2-7; no clear D. Per the germline V gene, CDR1 is SGHVS and CDR2 is FNYEAQ. The CDR3 spans 17 residues. Trimming pared 1 base from V and 2 bases from J, leaving 18 bases between. CDR3 DNA sequence: TGTGCCAGCAGCTTAGTAGTACCCTCCTTCGGAACCTACGAGCAGTACTTC. This codes for CASSLVVPSFGTYEQYF.

The V gene is TRBV9, the J gene TRBJ2-3; 7 bases are a match to TRBD2. V trimming: 4 bases; J trimming: 0 bases; junction bases outside the gene matches: 2. CDR1 is SGDLS and CDR2 is YYNGEE in the germline V gene. CDR3 length equals 14 residues. The CDR3: CASSLSGSTDTQYF. In DNA, the CDR3 is TGTGCCAGCAGCCTTAGCGGGAGCACAGATACGCAGTATTTT. Based on the CDR3 plus reference TRBV9 and TRBJ2-3, the full variable domain is DSGVTQTPKHLITATGQRVTLRCSPRSGDLSVYWYQQSLDQGLQFLIQYYNGEERAKGNILERFSAQQFPDLHSELNLSSLELGDSALYFCASSLSGSTDTQYFGPGTRLTVL.

This clone was detected once. The CDR3 spells CASSAQGWNTEAFF. CDR3 sequence (DNA): TGCGCCAGCAGCGCTCAAGGGTGGAACACTGAAGCTTTCTTT. The chain is built from TRBV5-1 and TRBJ1-1; no reliable D call. V lost 4 bases and J lost 1, with 11 bases in between. Germline V gene lookup returns CDR1 SGHRS and CDR2 YFSETQ. This CDR3 region has 14 residues.

V and J are TRBV6-6 and TRBJ1-1; D unresolved. The CDR3 consists of 13 residues. Germline V CDR1 and CDR2: MNHNY, SVGAGI (reference sequence). The V and J ends lost 7 bases and 1 base respectively, with 10 bases between them. As DNA, the CDR3 is TGTGCCAGCAACTTGGACCAGAACACTGAAGCTTTCTTT. Translation gives CASNLDQNTEAFF.

This rearrangement joins TRBV29-1 to TRBJ2-1; D uncertain. The germline V and J ends were trimmed by 1 base and 3 bases, with 10 bases remaining between them. In germline, CDR1 is SQVTM, CDR2 ANQGSEA. The CDR3 is 14 residues long. CDR3: CSVEGRDYYNEQFF. The DNA for the CDR3 is TGCAGCGTTGAAGGTAGGGATTACTACAATGAGCAGTTCTTC.

V gene TRBV2 combines with J gene TRBJ1-2; D gene uncertain. This CDR3 has 12 residues. Germline CDR1 reads SNHLY; CDR2 reads FYNNEI. With 6 bases removed from V and 4 bases from J, the gap between germline ends came to 9 bases. The CDR3 nucleotides are TGTGCCAGCAGGGGGATAGGCTATGGCTACACCTTC. Translation: CASRGIGYGYTF.

J is TRBJ2-1 and V is TRBV11-1; 8 bases match TRBD1. The CDR3 length is 14 residues. Germline V gives CDR1 SGHAT, CDR2 FQDESV (reference sequence). Losses at the gene ends were 3 bases for V and 3 bases for J; bases not matched to a gene: 1. The CDR3 DNA reads TGTGCCAGCAGCTTGACAGGGGACTACAATGAGCAGTTCTTC. This sequence encodes CASSLTGDYNEQFF.

The CDR3 DNA sequence: TGCGCCAGCAGCTTCAGGGACAGGGTAGCCGGGGAGCTGTTTTTT. Amino acids: CASSFRDRVAGELFF. This chain uses TRBV5-1 with TRBJ2-2; 9 bases map to TRBD1. From germline, CDR1 is SGHRS and CDR2 YFSETQ. The CDR3 is 15 amino acids. J was trimmed by 6 bases and V by 2 bases; bases with no gene match: 5.

The V and J genes are TRBV28 and TRBJ2-1; 12 bases align to TRBD2. V dropped 5 bases and J dropped 7; count of bases not matched to a gene: 12. The CDR3 loop spans 17 amino acids. Germline values: CDR1 MDHEN, CDR2 SYDVKM. CDR3 protein: CASSPPLLAGGGNEQFF. The DNA for the CDR3 is TGTGCCAGCAGTCCTCCTCTTCTAGCGGGAGGGGGTAATGAGCAGTTCTTC.

The rearrangement uses TRBV12-5 and TRBJ1-5; D gene ambiguous. The CDR3 contains 15 residues. Germline V CDR1 and CDR2: LGHNT, FRNRAP. V was trimmed by 2 bases and J by 0 bases, leaving 8 bases between them. CDR3 region: CASGLLQVSNQPQHF. The CDR3 nucleotides are TGTGCTAGTGGTTTGTTGCAGGTTAGCAATCAGCCCCAGCATTTT.

V usage is TRBV15 and J usage is TRBJ1-1, with TRBD1 identical over 7 bases. The CDR3 consists of 13 residues. Trimming at V came to 2 bases and at J to 6 bases, leaving 3 bases not matched to a gene. Per the germline V gene, CDR1 is LNHNV and CDR2 is YYDKDF (reference sequence). Here the CDR3 reads CATSRQGTAEAFF. The DNA of the CDR3 is TGTGCCACCAGCAGACAAGGGACAGCTGAAGCTTTCTTT.

The chain uses TRBV7-8 and TRBJ2-2; D unclear. This CDR3 is built from 11 residues. The ends were cut back, 1 base at V and 11 bases at J, with 5 bases in the middle. Germline assignment: CDR1 SGHVS and CDR2 FQNEAQ. The CDR3 sequence: CASSLDVELFF. The CDR3 coding sequence is TGTGCCAGCAGCTTAGACGTCGAGCTGTTTTTT. Full variable domain (missing parts from reference TRBV7-8 and TRBJ2-2): GAGVSQSPRYKVAKRGQDVALRCDPISGHVSLFWYQQALGQGPEFLTYFQNEAQLDKSGLPSDRFFAERPEGSVSTLKIQRTQQEDSAVYLCASSLDVELFFGEGSRLTVL.

J is TRBJ1-5 and V is TRBV28; D not resolved. V lost 9 bases and J 6 bases, leaving 12 bases between the germline ends. The CDR3 sequence is 12 residues long. Germline values: CDR1 MDHEN, CDR2 SYDVKM. The CDR3 bases are TGTGCCAGTCTAGACTACGGTCAGCCCCAGCATTTT. Translated: CASLDYGQPQHF. Full variable domain (rest looked up from reference TRBV28 and TRBJ1-5): DVKVTQSSRYLVKRTGEKVFLECVQDMDHENMFWYRQDPGLGLRLIYFSYDVKMKEKGDIPEGYSVSREKKERFSLILESASTNQTSMYLCASLDYGQPQHFGDGTRLSIL.